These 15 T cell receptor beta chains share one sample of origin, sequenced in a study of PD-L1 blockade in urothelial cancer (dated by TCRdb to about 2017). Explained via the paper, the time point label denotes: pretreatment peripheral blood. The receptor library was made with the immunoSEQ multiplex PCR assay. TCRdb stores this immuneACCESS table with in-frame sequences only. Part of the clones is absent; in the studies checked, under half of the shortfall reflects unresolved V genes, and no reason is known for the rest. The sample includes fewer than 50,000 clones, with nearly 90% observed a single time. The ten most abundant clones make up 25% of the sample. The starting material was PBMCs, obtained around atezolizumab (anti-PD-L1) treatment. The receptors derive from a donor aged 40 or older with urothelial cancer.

CDR3 DNA: TGTGCCAGCTCACCACGCGCAGGGGCTGGGGAGACCCAGTACTTC. Protein sequence: CASSPRAGAGETQYF. The V gene is TRBV18, the J gene TRBJ2-5; perhaps TRBD1 as D (6 bases). The CDR3 is made up of 15 amino acids. Per the germline V gene, CDR1 is KGHSH and CDR2 is LQKENI. The germline V and J ends were trimmed by 1 base and 5 bases, with 14 bases remaining between them. The full variable domain, in which reference TRBV18 and TRBJ2-5 provide the parts outside the CDR3, is NAGVMQNPRHLVRRRGQEARLRCSPMKGHSHVYWYRQLPEEGLKFMVYLQKENIIDESGMPKERFSAEFPKEGPSILRIQQVVRGDSAAYFCASSPRAGAGETQYFGPGTRLLVL.

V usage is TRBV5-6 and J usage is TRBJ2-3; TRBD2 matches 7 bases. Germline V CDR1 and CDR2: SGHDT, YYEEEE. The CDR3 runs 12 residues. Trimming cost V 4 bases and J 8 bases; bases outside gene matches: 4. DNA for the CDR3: TGTGCCAGCAGCCCTGGGGGGGGTACGCAGTATTTT. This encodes CASSPGGGTQYF.

The DNA for the CDR3 is TGTGCCAGCAGCCCCTACACTGAAGCTTTCTTT. It encodes CASSPYTEAFF. V gene TRBV11-2 combines with J gene TRBJ1-1; D gene ambiguous. CDR1 and CDR2 from the germline V gene are SGHAT and FQNNGV. V lost 5 bases and J lost 3, with 4 bases in between. The CDR3 runs 11 residues.

CDR3 sequence reads: CASSLVGRYEQFF. The CDR3 coding sequence is TGTGCCAGCAGCTTAGTTGGGCGTTATGAGCAGTTCTTC. This sequence joins TRBV7-2 and TRBJ2-1; D gene unclear. Trimming removed 1 base at V and 8 bases at J, with 9 bases between. Germline CDR1 reads SGHTA; CDR2 reads FQGNSA. The CDR3 extends over 13 amino acids.

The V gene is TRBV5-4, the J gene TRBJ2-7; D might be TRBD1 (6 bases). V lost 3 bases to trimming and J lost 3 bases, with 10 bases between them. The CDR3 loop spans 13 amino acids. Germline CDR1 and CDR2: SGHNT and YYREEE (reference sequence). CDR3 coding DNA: TGTGCCAGCAGCTCCGGGACAAACTACGAGCAGTACTTC. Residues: CASSSGTNYEQYF.

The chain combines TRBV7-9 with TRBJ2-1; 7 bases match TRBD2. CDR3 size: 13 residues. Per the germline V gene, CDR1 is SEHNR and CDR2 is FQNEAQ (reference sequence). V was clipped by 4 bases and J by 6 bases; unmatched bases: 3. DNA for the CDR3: TGTGCCAGCAGCTCTGAGCGGGGCAATGAGCAGTTCTTC. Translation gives CASSSERGNEQFF.

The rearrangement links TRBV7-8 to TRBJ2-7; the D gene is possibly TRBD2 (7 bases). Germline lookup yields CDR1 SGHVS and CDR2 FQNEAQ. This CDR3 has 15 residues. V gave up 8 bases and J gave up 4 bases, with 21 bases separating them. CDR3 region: CASGPWGAGQYEQYF. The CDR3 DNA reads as TGTGCCAGCGGGCCATGGGGAGCGGGACAATACGAGCAGTACTTC.

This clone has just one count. The CDR3 DNA reads as TGTGCCAGCAGCCCCGGGACTAGCGGAGAGACCCAGTACTTC. It codes for CASSPGTSGETQYF. This chain uses TRBV5-6 with TRBJ2-5, with 11 positions matching TRBD2. J was trimmed by 4 bases and V by 4 bases; bases with no gene match: 3. The CDR3 spans 14 residues. Germline CDR1 SGHDT, CDR2 YYEEEE.

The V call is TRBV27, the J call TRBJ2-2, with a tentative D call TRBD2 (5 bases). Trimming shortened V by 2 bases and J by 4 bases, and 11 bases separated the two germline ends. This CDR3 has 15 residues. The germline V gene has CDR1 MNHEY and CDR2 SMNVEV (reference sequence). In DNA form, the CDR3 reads TGTGCCAGCAGTTTAGGCACCCGGGGCACCGGGGAGCTGTTTTTT. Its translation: CASSLGTRGTGELFF.

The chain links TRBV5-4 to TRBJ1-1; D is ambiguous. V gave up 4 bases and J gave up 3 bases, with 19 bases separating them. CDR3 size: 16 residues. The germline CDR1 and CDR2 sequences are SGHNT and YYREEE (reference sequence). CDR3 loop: CASSPGVGGGDTEAFF. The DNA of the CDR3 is TGTGCCAGCAGCCCTGGTGTTGGAGGTGGGGACACTGAAGCTTTCTTT. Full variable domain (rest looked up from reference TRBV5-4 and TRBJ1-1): ETGVTQSPTHLIKTRGQQVTLRCSSQSGHNTVSWYQQALGQGPQFIFQYYREEENGRGNFPPRFSGLQFPNYSSELNVNALELDDSALYLCASSPGVGGGDTEAFFGQGTRLTVV.

CDR3 nucleotide sequence: TGCAGTGCTAGGATGGGGGGAAAGCAGTTCTTC. Translation gives CSARMGGKQFF. The chain recombines TRBV20-1 with TRBJ2-1; TRBD2 is a possible D gene (6 bases). This CDR3 has 11 amino acids. Trimming shortened V by 3 bases and J by 11 bases, and 11 bases separated the two germline ends. In germline, CDR1 is DFQATT, CDR2 SNEGSKA (reference sequence).

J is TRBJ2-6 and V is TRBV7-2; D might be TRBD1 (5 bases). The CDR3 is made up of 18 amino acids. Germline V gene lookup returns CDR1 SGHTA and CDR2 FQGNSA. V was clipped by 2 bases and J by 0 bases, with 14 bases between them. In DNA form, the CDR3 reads TGTGCCAGCAGCTTATGGCAGGGTAGCTACTCTGGGGCCAACGTCCTGACTTTC. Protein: CASSLWQGSYSGANVLTF.

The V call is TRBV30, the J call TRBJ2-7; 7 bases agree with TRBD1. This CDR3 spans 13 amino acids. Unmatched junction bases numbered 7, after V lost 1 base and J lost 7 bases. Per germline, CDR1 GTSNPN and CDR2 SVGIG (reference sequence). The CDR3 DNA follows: TGTGCCTGGAGTGAACAGGGGTCGGGTGAGCAGTACTTC. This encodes CAWSEQGSGEQYF.

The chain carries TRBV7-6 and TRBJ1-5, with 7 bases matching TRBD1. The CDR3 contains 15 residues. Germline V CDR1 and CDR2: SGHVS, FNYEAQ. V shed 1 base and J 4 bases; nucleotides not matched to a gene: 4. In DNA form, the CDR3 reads TGTGCCAGCAGCTTAGTCGCAGGGGGGAATCAGCCCCAGCATTTT. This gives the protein CASSLVAGGNQPQHF.

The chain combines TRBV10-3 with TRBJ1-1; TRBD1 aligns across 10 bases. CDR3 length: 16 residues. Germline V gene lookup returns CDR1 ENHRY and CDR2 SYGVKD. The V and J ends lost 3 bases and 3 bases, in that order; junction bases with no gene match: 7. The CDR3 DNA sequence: TGTGCCATCAGTGACCTACGGGGGACAGGGGACACTGAAGCTTTCTTT. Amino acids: CAISDLRGTGDTEAFF.